This T cell receptor beta chain was recorded in a study of OX40 agonist ivuxolimab in advanced cancers. As for the study in general: Patients were treated with intravenous ivuxolimab, dosed at 0.01 to 10 mg/kg and infused every 2 weeks. Age averaged around 60 years (range about 20 to 80), and roughly 80% were male.

CDR1 is SNHLY and CDR2 is FYNNEI in the germline V gene. V was pared by 8 bases and J by 2 bases, with 10 bases between. The CDR3 has 13 amino acids. Findings and limits, study-wide: Within 6 weeks, CD4+ and CD8+ blood T cells expanded clonally at 0.1 to 3.0 mg/kg. Averaging showed that CD8+ T cells had more expanded clones than CD4+ did.

This clone was counted a few times. Antigen specificity is unknown. TCRdb's copy holds only in-frame clones and misses some; the assay was immunoSEQ multiplex PCR. Counted here are approximately 80,000 clones, about nine tenths occurring once; the ten biggest clones make up over 0.2%. The V call is TRBV2, the J call TRBJ1-3, with D perhaps matching TRBD1 (6 bases). The sequence was obtained from an adult with an advanced solid tumor such as melanoma, head and neck, liver or kidney cancer. Sequenced here: CD4+ or CD8+ T cells sorted from blood, sampled in a trial of the OX40 agonist ivuxolimab. Here the CDR3 DNA reads TGTGCCAGCCAACAGGGAACTGGAAACACCATATATTTT. Its protein is CASQQGTGNTIYF.